This TCR beta chain was identified during a study of beta chain features in type 1 diabetes. Broader study findings: For Type 1 diabetes patients, all four CD4+ subsets carried TCRB CDR3s that were moderately but significantly shorter.

Sequenced material consisted of expressed TCRB transcripts (all of the isolated RNA was reverse transcribed). Sequencing was performed with immunoSEQ multiplex PCR; in TCRdb, only in-frame clones are kept and a portion is missing. This table has 150,000 to 200,000 clones, approximately 9.1% appearing once. This clone was seen a handful of times. Its antigen is unknown. The sample taken for sequencing was central memory CD4+ T cells from blood. This TCR was sampled from a woman under 40 with type 1 diabetes.

The DNA for the CDR3 is TGTGCCAGCAGTTTTACGGTGGGGAGCAACTATGGCTACACCTTC. Protein sequence: CASSFTVGSNYGYTF. V gene TRBV28 combines with J gene TRBJ1-2; D gene uncertain. V dropped 3 bases and J dropped 2 bases, with 13 bases sitting between them. Germline V lookup: CDR1 MDHEN, CDR2 SYDVKM. The CDR3 loop spans 15 amino acids.